This T cell receptor beta chain was captured in a study of human T cells and chemical hapten exposure. General observations from the study: Expanded TCRs produced significantly more large CDR3 similarity clusters than controls did.

The time point is: pre-sensitization, week 0. Treatment: therapeutic diphenylcyclopropenone sensitization with weekly scalp DPC. TCRdb ran MiXCR on the RACE reads and lists one entry per CDR3 protein. The sample yields roughly 260,000 distinct CDR3 sequences, approximately 8.4% seen once. Of note for this clonotype: Its target is unknown.

Germline V lookup: CDR1 ENHRY, CDR2 SYGVKD. V lost 0 bases and J lost 7, with 7 bases in between. This CDR3 comprises 14 residues. Sequenced material: whole blood, taken in connection with sensitization to the hapten diphenylcyclopropenone (DPC). The source of this sequence is a woman aged 40 to 55 with alopecia areata. Some clones in this sample may be carry-over from other donors' samples. The V gene is TRBV10-3, the J gene TRBJ1-6; D remains ambiguous. The CDR3 DNA follows: TGTGCCATCAGTGAGTCGAGGGAGAATTCACCCCTCCACTTT. Its translation is CAISESRENSPLHF.